The next 32 T cell receptor beta chains were all read from a single sample in a study of spatial heterogeneity in lung cancer. Time point described: sample taken at primary tumor resection. Antigens for these TCRs are unknown. TCRdb re-called the 5' RACE reads through MiXCR, storing one row per CDR3 protein. This sample yields 4,000 to 5,500 distinct CDR3 sequences, of which roughly 8.7% are seen a single time; about 16% belongs to the top ten. Points from the study as a whole: For expanded intratumoral alpha and beta TCRs, counts tracked tumor mutation counts.

This specimen was lung tumor tissue, taken at surgery. Every receptor here comes from a female donor with early-stage non-small cell lung cancer.

This clonotype has a handful of counts. V and J are TRBV11-2 and TRBJ2-6, with D unclear. V lost 0 bases and J lost 1, with 10 bases in between. CDR1 is SGHAT, CDR2 FQNNGV, per germline. This CDR3 region has 17 residues. CDR3 nucleotides: TGTGCCAGCAGCTTAGATATAGGATTATCTGGGGCCAACGTCCTGACTTTC. Residues: CASSLDIGLSGANVLTF.

The V gene is TRBV2, the J gene TRBJ2-1; TRBD1 matches 9 bases. Germline V CDR1 and CDR2: SNHLY, FYNNEI. The CDR3 loop spans 13 amino acids. After removal of 5 bases from V and 9 bases from J, the junction contained 5 bases not matched to a gene. In nucleotides, the CDR3 is TGTGCCAGCAGTACGGACAGGGGAGGTGAGCAGTTCTTC. As protein: CASSTDRGGEQFF.

This clonotype ranks as medium-sized (0.01 to 0.1%). The chain joins TRBV5-1 to TRBJ1-2; a weak D match, TRBD1 (5 bases). Trimming left V 1 base short and J 6 bases short, with 16 bases between. CDR1 is SGHRS, CDR2 YFSETQ, per germline. The CDR3 spans 15 residues. CDR3 DNA: TGCGCCAGCAGCTTGTCCTCAGGGCTTTCGGATGGCTACACCTTC. It translates to CASSLSSGLSDGYTF.

The J gene is TRBJ1-6, the V gene TRBV6-5; TRBD1 matches at 9 bases. There are 16 residues in the CDR3. V was pared by 2 bases and J by 7 bases, with 6 bases of the junction left unmatched. Germline V gene sequence: CDR1 MNHEY, CDR2 SVGAGI. For the CDR3, the DNA is TGTGCCAGCAGTTACGCGTGGGACAGGGAAAATTCACCCCTCCACTTT. Encoded protein: CASSYAWDRENSPLHF.

This clonotype was counted a few times. This chain joins TRBV10-3 and TRBJ2-4; no definite D call. CDR1 and CDR2 from the germline V gene are ENHRY and SYGVKD. The ends were cut back, 6 bases at V and 0 bases at J, with 9 bases in the middle. The CDR3 consists of 14 residues. The CDR3 DNA sequence: TGTGCCATCAGACACAGCTTAGCCAAAAACATTCAGTACTTC. Encoded protein: CAIRHSLAKNIQYF.

This clonotype was detected a few times. The rearrangement uses TRBV11-2 and TRBJ2-6, with TRBD1 matching over 9 bases. This CDR3 region has 20 residues. CDR1 and CDR2 from the germline V gene are SGHAT and FQNNGV. J gave up 0 bases and V 4 bases, and 13 bases lay outside the gene matches. The CDR3, as DNA: TGTGCCAGCAGCTCACCAGGGGCCGGGACAGGGAGCTCTGGGGCCAACGTCCTGACTTTC. As protein: CASSSPGAGTGSSGANVLTF.

Judged by abundance, this clonotype is medium-sized. V usage is TRBV20-1 and J usage is TRBJ1-1; D may be TRBD1 (6 bases). V lost 4 bases and J 6 bases, leaving 15 bases between the germline ends. Germline lookup yields CDR1 DFQATT and CDR2 SNEGSKA (reference sequence). The CDR3 covers 13 residues. CDR3 sequence reads: CSATALGGAEAFF. CDR3 in DNA: TGCAGTGCTACAGCTCTTGGGGGCGCTGAAGCTTTCTTT.

This clonotype is labeled as medium-sized. This chain connects TRBV28 to TRBJ1-2; D might be TRBD1 (6 bases). CDR3 length: 14 residues. Trimming cost V 6 bases and J 7 bases, with 18 bases left between them. Germline V gene sequence: CDR1 MDHEN, CDR2 SYDVKM. DNA of the CDR3: TGTGCCAGCAGCAGTACAGGGAGTAGAGGTGGCTACACCTTC. Its protein product is CASSSTGSRGGYTF.

This sequence joins TRBV4-1 and TRBJ2-1; 8 bases align to TRBD2. The CDR3 extends over 18 amino acids. The germline gives CDR1 MGHRA, CDR2 YSYEKL. V shed 3 bases and J 3 bases; nucleotides not matched to a gene: 13. The CDR3, as DNA: TGCGCCAGCAGCCAGGATCGAGCGGGGGTGACCCTCTACAATGAGCAGTTCTTC. It codes for CASSQDRAGVTLYNEQFF.

By share, this clonotype ranks as medium-sized. J is TRBJ2-1 and V is TRBV28; TRBD2 matches 8 bases. Germline CDR1 is MDHEN and CDR2 is SYDVKM. This CDR3 has 14 amino acids. V shed 7 bases and J 5 bases; nucleotides not matched to a gene: 7. The CDR3 here is CASTRGGGNNEQFF. DNA of the CDR3: TGTGCCAGCACTCGGGGGGGCGGCAACAATGAGCAGTTCTTC.

The CDR3 DNA reads TGTGCCAGCAGCCTCCATACTAGCACAGATACGCAGTATTTT. This gives the protein CASSLHTSTDTQYF. The rearrangement links TRBV11-3 to TRBJ2-3, with D hard to call. With 5 bases removed from V and 0 bases from J, the gap between germline ends came to 9 bases. Germline CDR1 is SGHNT and CDR2 is YENEEA. This CDR3 region has 14 residues.

Relative to its sample, this clonotype is large. This chain connects TRBV7-8 to TRBJ2-1, with TRBD2 identical over 10 bases. Germline-derived CDR1 and CDR2 are SGHVS and FQNEAQ. Trimming removed 3 bases from V and 5 bases from J; junction bases left unmatched: 7. The CDR3 length is 16 residues. The CDR3: CASSLWLAGADNEQFF. As DNA, the CDR3 is TGTGCCAGCAGCTTGTGGCTAGCGGGAGCAGACAATGAGCAGTTCTTC.

The chain uses TRBV3-1 and TRBJ1-2, with D maybe TRBD1 (5 bases). The germline V gene encodes CDR1 LGHDT and CDR2 YNNKEL (reference sequence). Trimming took 2 bases from V and 6 from J, leaving 10 bases between them. There are 13 residues in the CDR3. The CDR3 protein is CASSQTEGDGYTF. The CDR3 coding sequence is TGTGCCAGCAGCCAAACGGAAGGGGATGGCTACACCTTC. The full variable domain, its missing parts supplied by reference TRBV3-1 and TRBJ1-2, is DTAVSQTPKYLVTQMGNDKSIKCEQNLGHDTMYWYKQDSKKFLKIMFSYNNKELIINETVPNRFSPKSPDKAHLNLHINSLELGDSAVYFCASSQTEGDGYTFGSGTRLTVV.

This clonotype came up a few times. This sequence joins TRBV11-2 and TRBJ2-3; 12 bases fit TRBD2. This CDR3 contains 17 residues. Trimming at V came to 1 base and at J to 5 bases, leaving 7 bases not matched to a gene. Germline CDR1 is SGHAT and CDR2 is FQNNGV. In nucleotides, the CDR3 is TGTGCCAGCAGCTTAGGGACTAGCGGGGCCCAGGGAGATACGCAGTATTTT. Translated: CASSLGTSGAQGDTQYF.

The sample holds many counts of this clonotype. The chain is built from TRBV20-1 and TRBJ2-7; D unresolved. Looked up from germline, CDR1 is DFQATT and CDR2 is SNEGSKA (reference sequence). The CDR3 is made up of 13 amino acids. Trimming removed 4 bases at V and 3 bases at J, with 13 bases between. The CDR3 region is CSATQAVYYEQYF. CDR3 nucleotides: TGCAGTGCTACCCAGGCAGTTTACTACGAGCAGTACTTC.

The chain links TRBV6-6 to TRBJ2-2, with TRBD1 identical over 10 bases. The CDR3 length is 21 residues. Germline loops: CDR1 MNHNY, CDR2 SVGAGI (reference sequence). V shed 6 bases and J 7 bases; nucleotides not matched to a gene: 26. CDR3 residues: CASRSPPGQGLSGRAIGELFF. The CDR3 DNA is TGTGCCAGCAGATCACCTCCGGGACAGGGGTTAAGCGGTAGGGCTATCGGGGAGCTGTTTTTT.

This clonotype rates as medium-sized. The V call is TRBV7-6, the J call TRBJ2-5; 7 bases align to TRBD2. The CDR3 covers 14 residues. Per germline, CDR1 SGHVS and CDR2 FNYEAQ. With V trimmed by 6 bases and J by 1 base, 5 bases remained unmatched. The CDR3 region is CASSPRGFQETQYF. The CDR3 DNA sequence: TGTGCCAGCAGTCCGCGGGGGTTCCAAGAGACCCAGTACTTC.

This sequence joins TRBV7-9 and TRBJ2-1; no definite D call. With 2 bases removed from V and 0 bases from J, the gap between germline ends came to 5 bases. Germline loops: CDR1 SEHNR, CDR2 FQNEAQ (reference sequence). The CDR3 spans 14 residues. CDR3 amino acids: CASSLIGSYNEQFF. In DNA, the CDR3 is TGTGCCAGCAGCTTAATCGGCTCCTACAATGAGCAGTTCTTC.

By proportion, this clonotype is medium-sized. The CDR3 loop reads CSILKGGLNTEAFF. DNA for the CDR3: TGCAGCATCCTCAAAGGGGGCTTGAACACTGAAGCTTTCTTT. J is TRBJ1-1 and V is TRBV29-1; TRBD1 aligns across 7 bases. The CDR3 sequence is 14 residues long. The germline V gene encodes CDR1 SQVTM and CDR2 ANQGSEA. The V gene end was trimmed by 8 bases and the J gene end by 0 bases; junction bases not matched to a gene: 9.

This clonotype is deemed medium-sized. The rearrangement joins TRBV5-1 to TRBJ2-1; D gene uncertain. The CDR3 runs 15 residues. Germline-derived CDR1 and CDR2 are SGHRS and YFSETQ. V was cut by 2 bases and J by 5 bases, with 14 bases left in between. CDR3 in DNA: TGCGCCAGCAGCTTTCGTACAGTAGGGAACAATGAGCAGTTCTTC. Protein: CASSFRTVGNNEQFF.

This clonotype appeared a few times. J is TRBJ2-7 and V is TRBV29-1; TRBD1 aligns across 10 bases. The V segment lost 7 bases and the J segment 4 bases; nucleotides outside the gene matches: 10. Germline V lookup: CDR1 SQVTM, CDR2 ANQGSEA. The CDR3 consists of 14 residues. The DNA of the CDR3 is TGCAGCGCTCGCGGACAGGGGGGAAGGTACGAGCAGTACTTC. This translates into CSARGQGGRYEQYF.

The J gene is TRBJ1-3, the V gene TRBV28, with a weak D call TRBD1 (5 bases). Per germline, CDR1 MDHEN and CDR2 SYDVKM. Trimming removed 7 bases from V and 0 bases from J, with 16 bases in between. CDR3 length: 16 amino acids. CDR3 nucleotide sequence: TGTGCCAGCATGACATATACAGGTGGCTCTGGAAACACCATATATTTT. Amino acids: CASMTYTGGSGNTIYF.

This clonotype occurred a few times. The junction departs from germline at one end; a sequencing error may be responsible. The chain joins TRBV11-1 to TRBJ2-3; D gene uncertain. This CDR3 contains 13 residues. CDR1 and CDR2 from the germline V gene are SGHAT and FQDESV (reference sequence). The CDR3 DNA reads as TGTGCCAGCACCTTAATGAGCACAGATACGCAGTATTTT. Protein product: CASTLMSTDTQYF.

CDR3 sequence: CASSNLGSETNEAFF. Written as DNA, the CDR3 is TGTGCCAGCAGTAATTTGGGGTCGGAGACCAATGAAGCTTTCTTT. V is TRBV27 and J is TRBJ1-1, with D unresolved. V lost 5 bases, J lost 7 bases, and 20 bases lay in between. Germline CDR1 is MNHEY and CDR2 is SMNVEV (reference sequence). The CDR3 loop spans 15 amino acids.

The chain couples TRBV7-2 to TRBJ1-4, with no clear D. Per the germline V gene, CDR1 is SGHTA and CDR2 is FQGNSA. The CDR3 is 13 amino acids. V shed 2 bases and J shed 3 bases, with 4 bases lying between them. CDR3 bases: TGTGCCAGCAGCTTAAAGTCTAATGAAAAACTGTTTTTT. Encoded protein: CASSLKSNEKLFF.

This clonotype ranks as medium-sized (0.01 to 0.1%). This rearrangement joins TRBV7-2 to TRBJ2-7, with D possibly being TRBD2 (7 bases). Germline V lookup: CDR1 SGHTA, CDR2 FQGNSA. The CDR3 covers 14 residues. Trimming shortened V by 0 bases and J by 10 bases, and 16 bases separated the two germline ends. CDR3 sequence: CASSLARGGVYQYF. CDR3 DNA sequence: TGTGCCAGCAGCTTAGCGAGGGGGGGAGTGTATCAGTACTTC.

The chain is built from TRBV29-1 and TRBJ2-3, with 9 bases fitting TRBD1. The CDR3 is 20 amino acids. The V gene end was trimmed by 3 bases and the J gene end by 4 bases; junction bases not matched to a gene: 23. Germline V gene data show CDR1 as SQVTM and CDR2 as ANQGSEA. This CDR3 reads CSVELGSYLNRGLRADTQYF. The DNA for the CDR3 is TGCAGCGTTGAGCTTGGCTCTTATCTGAACAGGGGGCTAAGGGCAGATACGCAGTATTTT.

This clonotype was counted many times. V usage is TRBV20-1 and J usage is TRBJ2-1, with 10 nucleotides matching TRBD2. There are 12 residues in the CDR3. V was clipped by 7 bases and J by 6 bases; unmatched bases: 3. The germline V gene encodes CDR1 DFQATT and CDR2 SNEGSKA (reference sequence). CDR3 region: CSGKRGGNEQFF. In nucleotides, the CDR3 is TGCAGTGGGAAGCGGGGGGGCAATGAGCAGTTCTTC.

This clonotype was found a few times. V gene TRBV7-8 combines with J gene TRBJ1-1; D is uncertain. Germline CDR1 is SGHVS and CDR2 is FQNEAQ. This CDR3 is 12 amino acids long. Trimming cost V 5 bases and J 0 bases, with 4 bases left between them. The CDR3 bases are TGTGCCAGCAGCGGTTTGAACACTGAAGCTTTCTTT. It is translated as CASSGLNTEAFF.

CDR3 residues: CASSYYPGQSNQPQHF. The CDR3 nucleotides are TGTGCCAGCAGTTACTACCCCGGGCAGAGCAATCAGCCCCAGCATTTT. The chain recombines TRBV6-2 or TRBV6-3 with TRBJ1-5; D gene ambiguous. Germline V gives CDR1 MNHEY, CDR2 SVGEGT. V was shortened by 1 base and J by 1 base, with 11 bases between the two germline ends. The CDR3 covers 16 residues.

By sample fraction, this clonotype is medium-sized. The V and J genes are TRBV3-1 and TRBJ1-4, with 8 bases lining up with TRBD1. This CDR3 has 16 residues. V was pared by 1 base and J by 15 bases, with 16 bases of the junction left unmatched. The germline CDR1 and CDR2 sequences are LGHDT and YNNKEL (reference sequence). CDR3 sequence: CASSQVDRGSDPKMFF. The CDR3 region has the DNA TGTGCCAGCAGCCAAGTAGACAGGGGCTCGGATCCTAAAATGTTTTTT.

By its share, this clonotype is medium-sized. This chain uses TRBV7-3 with TRBJ2-7; tentatively, D is TRBD2 (7 bases). CDR1 is SGHTA, CDR2 FQGTGA, per germline. With 4 bases removed from V and 4 bases from J, the gap between germline ends came to 17 bases. The CDR3 has 15 amino acids. CDR3 DNA sequence: TGTGCCAGCAGCTACCGAGCGGGGACAATTTACGAGCAGTACTTC. It encodes CASSYRAGTIYEQYF.